Shown below are 8 T cell receptor beta chains from a single sample sequenced in a study of OX40 agonist ivuxolimab in advanced cancers. Here immunoSEQ multiplex PCR was the method, and the copy in TCRdb shows in-frame clones only, minus some. In the table there are about 51,000 clones, over 75% of which are singletons. The sequencing here drew on CD4+ or CD8+ T cells sorted from blood, taken in a trial of the OX40 agonist ivuxolimab. These receptor sequences come from an adult with an advanced solid tumor such as melanoma, head and neck, liver or kidney cancer.

The chain has TRBV2 and TRBJ1-1; D is ambiguous. CDR3 length: 12 residues. With 4 bases removed from V and 4 bases from J, the gap between germline ends came to 7 bases. CDR1 SNHLY and CDR2 FYNNEI come from the germline V gene. The CDR3 sequence is CASSVTGTEAFF. DNA for the CDR3: TGTGCCAGCAGTGTTACGGGCACTGAAGCTTTCTTT. Using reference TRBV2 and TRBJ1-1 for the parts outside the CDR3, the full variable domain is EPEVTQTPSHQVTQMGQEVILRCVPISNHLYFYWYRQILGQKVEFLVSFYNNEISEKSEIFDDQFSVERPDGSNFTLKIRSTKLEDSAMYFCASSVTGTEAFFGQGTRLTVV.

Many counts were recorded for this clone. V is TRBV18 and J is TRBJ2-5, with unresolved D. Germline assignment: CDR1 KGHSH and CDR2 LQKENI. V lost 2 bases and J 0 bases, leaving 4 bases between the germline ends. This CDR3 region has 13 residues. The CDR3 is CASSPSNQETQYF. CDR3 coding DNA: TGTGCCAGCTCACCAAGCAACCAAGAGACCCAGTACTTC. The full variable domain, completed using reference TRBV18 and TRBJ2-5, is NAGVMQNPRHLVRRRGQEARLRCSPMKGHSHVYWYRQLPEEGLKFMVYLQKENIIDESGMPKERFSAEFPKEGPSILRIQQVVRGDSAAYFCASSPSNQETQYFGPGTRLLVL.

The V gene is TRBV2, the J gene TRBJ1-6; TRBD1 is a possible D gene (6 bases). Trimming left V 4 bases short and J 8 bases short, with 12 bases between. In germline, CDR1 is SNHLY, CDR2 FYNNEI. The CDR3 consists of 14 residues. The CDR3: CASSVNRVDSPLHF. The CDR3 region has the DNA TGTGCCAGCAGTGTGAACAGGGTGGATTCACCCCTCCACTTT. The variable domain in full, completed from reference TRBV2 and TRBJ1-6, reads EPEVTQTPSHQVTQMGQEVILRCVPISNHLYFYWYRQILGQKVEFLVSFYNNEISEKSEIFDDQFSVERPDGSNFTLKIRSTKLEDSAMYFCASSVNRVDSPLHFGNGTRLTVT.

The chain joins TRBV10-2 to TRBJ1-5; D not certain. The CDR3 has 13 residues. Deletions cut 9 bases from V and 6 bases from J, with 15 bases between. Germline assignment: CDR1 WSHSY and CDR2 SAAADI. The CDR3 sequence is CASSPLEGQPQHF. CDR3 DNA sequence: TGCGCCAGTTCCCCCCTTGAGGGTCAGCCCCAGCATTTT.

The chain joins TRBV5-1 to TRBJ2-2, with D uncertain. This CDR3 has 15 residues. Germline lookup yields CDR1 SGHRS and CDR2 YFSETQ. Trimming removed 0 bases at V and 0 bases at J, with 6 bases between. CDR3 sequence reads: CASSLDISNTGELFF. CDR3 DNA: TGCGCCAGCAGCTTGGACATCTCGAACACCGGGGAGCTGTTTTTT.

Of note for this clone: This sample includes further DNA sequences coding for the same CDR3. The chain recombines TRBV6-1 with TRBJ1-2; D may be TRBD1 (6 bases). Germline V gene data show CDR1 as MNHNS and CDR2 as SASEGT. The CDR3 spans 14 residues. Trimming pared 3 bases from V and 5 bases from J, leaving 13 bases between. CDR3 sequence: CASSEGRGRYGYTF. For the CDR3, the DNA is TGTGCCAGCAGTGAGGGCAGGGGACGTTATGGCTACACCTTC.

The chain has TRBV18 and TRBJ2-7, with 9 nucleotides matching TRBD1. The germline CDR1 and CDR2 sequences are KGHSH and LQKENI. Trimming removed 3 bases from V and 3 bases from J; junction bases left unmatched: 9. This CDR3 spans 16 amino acids. The CDR3 loop is CASSPSTGGAFYEQYF. The CDR3 DNA is TGTGCCAGCTCACCCTCGACAGGGGGGGCCTTCTACGAGCAGTACTTC.

Written as DNA, the CDR3 is TGTGCCAGCAGTGTACAGGCGAACACTGAAGCTTTCTTT. It translates to CASSVQANTEAFF. The chain carries TRBV28 and TRBJ1-1, with D maybe TRBD1 (5 bases). There are 13 residues in the CDR3. V dropped 5 bases and J dropped 1 base, with 8 bases sitting between them. Germline CDR1 MDHEN, CDR2 SYDVKM. Variable domain in full (rest from reference TRBV28 and TRBJ1-1): DVKVTQSSRYLVKRTGEKVFLECVQDMDHENMFWYRQDPGLGLRLIYFSYDVKMKEKGDIPEGYSVSREKKERFSLILESASTNQTSMYLCASSVQANTEAFFGQGTRLTVV.